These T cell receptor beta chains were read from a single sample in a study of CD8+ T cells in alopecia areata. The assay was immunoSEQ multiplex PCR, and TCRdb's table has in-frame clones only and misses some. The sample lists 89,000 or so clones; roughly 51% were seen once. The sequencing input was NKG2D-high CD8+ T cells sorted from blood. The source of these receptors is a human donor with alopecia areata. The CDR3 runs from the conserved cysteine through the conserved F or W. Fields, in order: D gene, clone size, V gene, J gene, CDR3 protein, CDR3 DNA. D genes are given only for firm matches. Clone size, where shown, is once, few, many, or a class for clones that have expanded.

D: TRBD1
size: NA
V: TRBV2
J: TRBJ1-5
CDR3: CASSELGGDYQPQHF
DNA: TGTGCCAGCAGTGAATTAGGGGGCGATTATCAGCCCCAGCATTTT

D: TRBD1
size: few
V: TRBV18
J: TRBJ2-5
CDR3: CASSPGTGGLETQYF
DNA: TGTGCCAGCTCACCTGGGACAGGCGGTTTAGAGACCCAGTACTTC

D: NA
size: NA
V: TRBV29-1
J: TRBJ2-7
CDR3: CSVKGAGVHYEQYF
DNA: TGCAGCGTTAAGGGGGCGGGGGTACACTACGAGCAGTACTTC

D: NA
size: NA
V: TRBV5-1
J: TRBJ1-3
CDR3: CASSLSGTGNTIYF
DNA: TGCGCCAGCAGCTTGTCCGGGACTGGAAACACCATATATTTT

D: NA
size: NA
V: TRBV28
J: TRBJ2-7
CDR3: CASGRLAYEQYF
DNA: TGTGCCAGCGGAAGGTTAGCCTACGAGCAGTACTTC

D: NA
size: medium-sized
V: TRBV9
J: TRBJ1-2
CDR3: CASSVGQNYGYTF
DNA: TGTGCCAGCAGCGTAGGACAGAACTATGGCTACACCTTC

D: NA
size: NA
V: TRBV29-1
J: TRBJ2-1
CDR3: CSVAGGESDEQFF
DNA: TGCAGCGTTGCTGGGGGCGAAAGCGATGAGCAGTTCTTC

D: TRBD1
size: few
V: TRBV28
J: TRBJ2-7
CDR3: CASSLVDRVLTGEQYF
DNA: TGTGCCAGCAGTTTGGTGGACAGGGTCCTAACGGGTGAGCAGTACTTC

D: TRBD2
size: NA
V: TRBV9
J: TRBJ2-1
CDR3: CASSVEGLAPYNEQFF
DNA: TGTGCCAGCAGCGTAGAGGGACTAGCACCATACAATGAGCAGTTCTTC

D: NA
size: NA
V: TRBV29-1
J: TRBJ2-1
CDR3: CSHRIGNEQFF
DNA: TGCAGCCATCGGATAGGGAATGAGCAGTTCTTC

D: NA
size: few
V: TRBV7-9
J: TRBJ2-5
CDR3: CARRGSRSGTQYF
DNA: TGTGCCCGCCGCGGTTCTCGCTCTGGGACCCAGTACTTC

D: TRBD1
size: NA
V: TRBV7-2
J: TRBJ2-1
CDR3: CASSPQDRNEQFF
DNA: TGTGCCAGCAGCCCCCAGGACAGGAATGAGCAGTTCTTC

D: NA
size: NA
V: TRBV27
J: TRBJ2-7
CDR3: CASSLGRETSYEQYF
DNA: TGTGCCAGCAGTTTAGGCCGAGAAACTAGCTACGAGCAGTACTTC

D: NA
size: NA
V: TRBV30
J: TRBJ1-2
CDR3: CAWSASWDGYTF
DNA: TGTGCCTGGAGTGCAAGTTGGGATGGCTACACCTTC

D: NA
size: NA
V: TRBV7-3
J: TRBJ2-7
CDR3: CASRSTYEQYF
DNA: TGTGCCAGCCGGAGCACCTACGAGCAGTACTTC

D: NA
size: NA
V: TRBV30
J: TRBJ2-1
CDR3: CAWTDSSIDHEQFF
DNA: TGTGCCTGGACCGACAGTTCGATCGATCATGAGCAGTTCTTC

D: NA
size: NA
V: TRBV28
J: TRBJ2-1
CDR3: CASSASTEQFF
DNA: TGTGCCAGCAGCGCCTCGACTGAGCAGTTCTTC

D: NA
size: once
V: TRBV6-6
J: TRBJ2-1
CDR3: CASLTPSDNEQFF
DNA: TGTGCCAGCCTGACCCCTTCTGACAATGAGCAGTTCTTC

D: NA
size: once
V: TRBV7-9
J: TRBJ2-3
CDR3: CASSLVRDTQYF
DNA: TGTGCCAGCAGCTTAGTCAGAGATACGCAGTATTTT

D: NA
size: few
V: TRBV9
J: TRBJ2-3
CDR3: CASSVGADTQYF
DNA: TGTGCCAGCAGCGTAGGAGCGGATACGCAGTATTTT

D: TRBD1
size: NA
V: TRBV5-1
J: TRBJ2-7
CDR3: CASSWAGTAKPNHEQYF
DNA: TGCGCCAGCAGCTGGGCCGGGACAGCCAAACCCAACCACGAGCAGTACTTC

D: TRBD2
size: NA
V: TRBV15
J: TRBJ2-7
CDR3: CATSRDIGLAGGRSYEQYF
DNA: TGTGCCACCAGCAGAGATATCGGACTAGCGGGAGGGCGCTCCTACGAGCAGTACTTC

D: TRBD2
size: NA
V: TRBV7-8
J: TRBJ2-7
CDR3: CASSSVAGGTYEQYF
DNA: TGTGCCAGCAGTTCCGTAGCGGGGGGGACCTACGAGCAGTACTTC

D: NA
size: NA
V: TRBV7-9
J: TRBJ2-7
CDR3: CASSPPYAYEQYF
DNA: TGTGCCAGCAGCCCCCCATATGCCTACGAGCAGTACTTC

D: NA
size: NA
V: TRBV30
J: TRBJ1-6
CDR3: CAGWKGGGLHF
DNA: TGTGCCGGATGGAAGGGTGGGGGGCTCCACTTT

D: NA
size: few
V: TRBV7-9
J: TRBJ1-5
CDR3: CASSFLDQPQHF
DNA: TGTGCCAGCAGCTTCTTGGATCAGCCCCAGCATTTT

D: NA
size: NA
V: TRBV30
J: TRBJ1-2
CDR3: CAWIAGDYGYTF
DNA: TGTGCCTGGATTGCGGGGGACTATGGCTACACCTTC

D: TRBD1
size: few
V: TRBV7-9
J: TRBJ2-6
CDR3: CASSRPGQTYSGANVLTF
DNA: TGTGCCAGCAGCCGACCGGGACAGACATACTCTGGGGCCAACGTCCTGACTTTC

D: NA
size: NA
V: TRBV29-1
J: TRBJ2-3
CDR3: CRTGTELGNTQYF
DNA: TGCAGGACCGGGACCGAGCTCGGTAATACGCAGTATTTT

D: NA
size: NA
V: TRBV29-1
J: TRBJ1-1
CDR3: CSVRSNELAGAFF
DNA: TGCAGCGTTAGGTCAAATGAACTGGCCGGGGCTTTCTTT

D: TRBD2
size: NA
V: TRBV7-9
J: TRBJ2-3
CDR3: CASSPPGLATDTQYF
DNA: TGTGCCAGCAGTCCCCCGGGACTAGCCACAGATACGCAGTATTTT

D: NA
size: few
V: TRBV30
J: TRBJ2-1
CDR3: CAWSQGRNEQFF
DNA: TGTGCCTGGAGCCAAGGTCGGAATGAGCAGTTCTTC

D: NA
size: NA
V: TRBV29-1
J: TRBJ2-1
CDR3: CSVDGRNEQFF
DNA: TGCAGCGTTGACGGAAGAAATGAGCAGTTCTTC

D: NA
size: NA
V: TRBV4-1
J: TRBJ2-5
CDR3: CASSIVPQSEAQYF
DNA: TGCGCCAGCAGCATCGTACCCCAATCGGAGGCCCAGTACTTC

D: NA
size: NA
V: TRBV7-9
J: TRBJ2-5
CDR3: CASSFETAEGTQYF
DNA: TGTGCCAGCAGCTTCGAGACAGCGGAAGGGACCCAGTACTTC

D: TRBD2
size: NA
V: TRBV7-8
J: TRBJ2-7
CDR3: CASSFGTSPYEQYF
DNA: TGTGCCAGCAGCTTTGGGACTAGCCCCTACGAGCAGTACTTC

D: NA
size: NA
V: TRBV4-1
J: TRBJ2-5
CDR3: CASSQGWFTQETQYF
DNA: TGCGCCAGCAGCCAAGGCTGGTTCACCCAAGAGACCCAGTACTTC

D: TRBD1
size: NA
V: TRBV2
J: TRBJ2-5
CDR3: CASSGRWDREKQETQYF
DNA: TGTGCCAGCAGTGGACGTTGGGACAGGGAAAAACAAGAGACCCAGTACTTC

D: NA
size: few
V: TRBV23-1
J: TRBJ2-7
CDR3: CASSQSRRSTYEQYF
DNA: TGCGCCAGCAGTCAATCTAGGAGAAGTACCTACGAGCAGTACTTC

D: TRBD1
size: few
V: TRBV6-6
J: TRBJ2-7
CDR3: CASRRQGREQYF
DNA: TGTGCCAGCAGAAGACAGGGTAGGGAGCAGTACTTC

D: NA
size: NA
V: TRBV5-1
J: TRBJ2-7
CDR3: CASSLVQGHVEQYF
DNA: TGCGCCAGCAGCTTGGTCCAGGGGCATGTCGAGCAGTACTTC

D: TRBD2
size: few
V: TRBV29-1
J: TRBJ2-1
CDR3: CSVVFLAGGYNEQFF
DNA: TGCAGCGTTGTCTTTCTAGCGGGAGGGTACAATGAGCAGTTCTTC

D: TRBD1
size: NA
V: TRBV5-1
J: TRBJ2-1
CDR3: CASSEGQPQFF
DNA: TGCGCCAGCAGCGAGGGACAGCCTCAGTTCTTC

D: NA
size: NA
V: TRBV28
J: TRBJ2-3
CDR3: CASTLVKNTQYF
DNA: TGTGCCAGCACCCTGGTGAAGAATACGCAGTATTTT

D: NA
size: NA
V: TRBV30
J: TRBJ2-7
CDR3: CAWSGSPYEQYF
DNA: TGTGCCTGGAGTGGTTCACCCTACGAGCAGTACTTC

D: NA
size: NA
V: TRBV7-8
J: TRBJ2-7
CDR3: CASSFERDLYEQYF
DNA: TGTGCCAGCAGCTTCGAGAGAGACCTCTACGAGCAGTACTTC

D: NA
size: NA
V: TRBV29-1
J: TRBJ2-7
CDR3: CSVVDAAGEQYF
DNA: TGCAGCGTCGTCGACGCTGCTGGCGAGCAGTACTTC

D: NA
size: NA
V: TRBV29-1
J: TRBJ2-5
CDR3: CSVEGLQETQYF
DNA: TGCAGCGTTGAGGGCTTACAAGAGACCCAGTACTTC

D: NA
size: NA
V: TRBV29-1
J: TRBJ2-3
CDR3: CSVEGGSTDTQYF
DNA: TGCAGCGTTGAAGGGGGTTCCACAGATACGCAGTATTTT

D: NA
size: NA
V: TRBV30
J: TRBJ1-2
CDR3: CASPMGQSYGYTF
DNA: TGTGCCTCTCCAATGGGACAATCCTATGGCTACACCTTC

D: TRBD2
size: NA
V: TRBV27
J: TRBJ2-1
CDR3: CASTYGSGARNEQFF
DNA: TGTGCCAGCACTTATGGTAGCGGGGCCCGCAATGAGCAGTTCTTC

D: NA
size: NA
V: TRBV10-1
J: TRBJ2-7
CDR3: CASSRDTSEEQYF
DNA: TGCGCCAGCAGCCGGGACACCTCGGAGGAGCAGTACTTC

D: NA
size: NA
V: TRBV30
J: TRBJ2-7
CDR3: CAWSRISYEQYF
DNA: TGTGCCTGGAGTCGTATTTCCTACGAGCAGTACTTC

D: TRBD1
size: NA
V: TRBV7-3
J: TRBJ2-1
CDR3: CASSHTGTGDNEQFF
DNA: TGTGCCAGCAGCCATACCGGGACAGGAGATAATGAGCAGTTCTTC

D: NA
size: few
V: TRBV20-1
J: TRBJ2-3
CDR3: CSAGEDTQYF
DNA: TGCAGTGCGGGAGAAGATACGCAGTATTTT

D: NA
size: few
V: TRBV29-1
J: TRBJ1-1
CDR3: CSVDLTNTEAFF
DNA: TGCAGCGTTGACCTAACGAACACTGAAGCTTTCTTT

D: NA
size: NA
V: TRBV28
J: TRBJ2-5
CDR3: CASSLEGAETQYF
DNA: TGTGCCAGCAGTTTGGAGGGGGCCGAGACCCAGTACTTC

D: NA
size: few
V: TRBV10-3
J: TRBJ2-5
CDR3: CAISEPEETQYF
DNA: TGTGCCATCAGTGAACCCGAAGAGACCCAGTACTTC

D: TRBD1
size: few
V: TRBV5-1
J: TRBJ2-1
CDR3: CASSLVGTDNEQFF
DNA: TGCGCCAGCAGCTTGGTCGGGACAGACAATGAGCAGTTCTTC